This T cell receptor beta chain was observed in a study of T cells in Graves' hyperthyroidism and ophthalmopathy. Study summary: Sampling of peripheral blood happened at initial diagnosis, prior to any treatment.

Graves' hyperthyroidism showing no ophthalmopathy progression within 18 months was considered stable. Diagnosis of hyperthyroidism was new in patients aged 18 to 65, and its duration was under 2 months. Exclusion followed for patients with uncontrolled infection, other autoimmune disease, pregnancy or lactation. From RNA transcripts, TCR beta CDR3 regions were amplified. A first-round RT-PCR of the TCR CDR3 used the HTBI primer set. One entry per CDR3 protein, called by TCRdb with MiXCR from the multiplex PCR reads. The data contain hundreds of thousands of distinct CDR3 sequences, 35% to 45% of them singletons. Trimming removed 4 bases from V and 4 bases from J, with 8 bases in between. This CDR3 region has 13 residues. Per the germline V gene, CDR1 is SNHLY and CDR2 is FYNNEI.

The TCR comes from a man between 18 and 35 years old with Graves' hyperthyroidism. The V and J genes are TRBV2 and TRBJ1-3; TRBD1 is a possible D gene (5 bases). Sequencing used blood. CDR3 loop: CASSGGIGNTIYF. The CDR3 nucleotides read TGTGCCAGCAGTGGGGGGATCGGAAACACCATATATTTT.